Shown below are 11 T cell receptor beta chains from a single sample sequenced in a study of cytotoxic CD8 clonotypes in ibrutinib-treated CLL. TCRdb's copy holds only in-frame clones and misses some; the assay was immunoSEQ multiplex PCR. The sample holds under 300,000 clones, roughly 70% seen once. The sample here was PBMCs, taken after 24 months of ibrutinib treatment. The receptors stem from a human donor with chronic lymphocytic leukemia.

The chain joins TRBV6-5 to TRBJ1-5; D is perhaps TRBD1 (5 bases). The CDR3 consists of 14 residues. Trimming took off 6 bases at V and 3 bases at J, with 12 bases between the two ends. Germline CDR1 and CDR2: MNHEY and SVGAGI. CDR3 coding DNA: TGTGCCAGCAGGACTGGCGGGGCCAATCAGCCCCAGCATTTT. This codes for CASRTGGANQPQHF.

The CDR3 region is CASKRQGASYEQYF. The CDR3, as DNA: TGTGCCAGCAAGAGACAGGGGGCGAGTTACGAGCAGTACTTC. The chain couples TRBV2 to TRBJ2-7, with TRBD1 identical over 10 bases. The CDR3 runs 14 residues. The germline V gene has CDR1 SNHLY and CDR2 FYNNEI. After removal of 7 bases from V and 4 bases from J, the junction contained 7 bases not matched to a gene.

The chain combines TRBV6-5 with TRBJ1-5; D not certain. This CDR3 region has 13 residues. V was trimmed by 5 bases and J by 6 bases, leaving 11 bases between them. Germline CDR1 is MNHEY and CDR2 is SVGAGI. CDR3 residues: CASSNRMGQPQHF. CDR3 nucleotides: TGTGCCAGCAGTAACAGAATGGGTCAGCCCCAGCATTTT.

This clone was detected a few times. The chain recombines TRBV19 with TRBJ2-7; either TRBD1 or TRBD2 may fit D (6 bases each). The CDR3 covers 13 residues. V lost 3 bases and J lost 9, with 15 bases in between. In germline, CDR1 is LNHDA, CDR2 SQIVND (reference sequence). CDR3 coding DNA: TGTGCCAGTAGTATTTTAGGGGGAGGAAGGCAGTACTTC. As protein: CASSILGGGRQYF.

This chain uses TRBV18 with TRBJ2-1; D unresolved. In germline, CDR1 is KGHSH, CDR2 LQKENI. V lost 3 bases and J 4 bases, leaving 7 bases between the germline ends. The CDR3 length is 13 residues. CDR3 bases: TGTGCCAGCTCACCTTACAAGTACAATGAGCAGTTCTTC. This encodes CASSPYKYNEQFF.

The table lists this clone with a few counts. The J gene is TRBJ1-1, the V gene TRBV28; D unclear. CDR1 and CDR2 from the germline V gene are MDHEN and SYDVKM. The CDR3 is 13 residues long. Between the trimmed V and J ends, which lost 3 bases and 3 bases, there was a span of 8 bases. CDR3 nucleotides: TGTGCCAGCAGTTTTCGACATGACACTGAAGCTTTCTTT. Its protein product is CASSFRHDTEAFF.

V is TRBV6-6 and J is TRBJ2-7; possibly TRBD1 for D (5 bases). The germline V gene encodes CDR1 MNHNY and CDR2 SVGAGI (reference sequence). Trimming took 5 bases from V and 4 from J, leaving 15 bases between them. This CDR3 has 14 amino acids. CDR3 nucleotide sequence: TGTGCCAGCAGTCTAGGGATGGGGCCATACGAGCAGTACTTC. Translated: CASSLGMGPYEQYF.

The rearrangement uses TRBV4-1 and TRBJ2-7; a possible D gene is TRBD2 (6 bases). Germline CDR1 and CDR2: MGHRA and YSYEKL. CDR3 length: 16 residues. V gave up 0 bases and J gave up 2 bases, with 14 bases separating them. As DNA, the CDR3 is TGCGCCAGCAGCCAAGAGTCGGGAGTGGCTACCTACGAGCAGTACTTC. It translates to CASSQESGVATYEQYF.

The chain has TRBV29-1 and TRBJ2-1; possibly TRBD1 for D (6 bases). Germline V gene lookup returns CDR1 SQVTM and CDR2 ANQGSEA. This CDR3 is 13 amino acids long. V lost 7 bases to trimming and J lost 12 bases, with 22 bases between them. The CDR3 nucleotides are TGCAGCGGGGGCCGAGGGGGAGCCTGGGGGCAGTTCTTC. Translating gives CSGGRGGAWGQFF.

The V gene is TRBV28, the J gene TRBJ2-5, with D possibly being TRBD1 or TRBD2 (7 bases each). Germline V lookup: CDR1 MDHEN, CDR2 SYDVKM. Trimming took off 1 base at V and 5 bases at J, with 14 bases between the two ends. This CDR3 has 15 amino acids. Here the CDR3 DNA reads TGTGCCAGCAGTTTATCCCAGGGGGGGAGTGAGACCCAGTACTTC. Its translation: CASSLSQGGSETQYF.

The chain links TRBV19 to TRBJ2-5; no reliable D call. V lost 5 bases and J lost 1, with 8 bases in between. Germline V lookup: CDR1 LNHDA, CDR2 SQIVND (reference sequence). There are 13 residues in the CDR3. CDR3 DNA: TGTGCCAGTAGTGCCAGTCTCCAAGAGACCCAGTACTTC. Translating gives CASSASLQETQYF.